The T cell receptor beta chain under discussion was sequenced for a study of blood T cell repertoires in COVID-19. V was clipped by 1 base and J by 9 bases; unmatched bases: 10. The CDR3 extends over 16 amino acids. Per the germline V gene, CDR1 is LNHDA and CDR2 is SQIVND (reference sequence). Profiled with immunoSEQ multiplex PCR; TCRdb holds only in-frame clones, not every one. The table records a few hundred thousand clones, around 83% of them present only once. Adults between about 18 and 95 years of age took part from about two dozen US areas. The study assigned cohorts using participant-reported clinical history. Up to 2 weeks before entering the study, exposed participants had met a COVID-19 case.

This rearrangement joins TRBV19 to TRBJ2-1, with TRBD2 matching over 9 bases. The clonotype comes from a woman between 50 and 59 years old who had been exposed to COVID-19. Sequenced material: PBMCs or T cells enriched from blood (not recorded which). CDR3: CASSIVGGTSLGEQFF. CDR3 bases: TGTGCCAGTAGTATAGTCGGGGGGACTAGCCTCGGTGAGCAGTTCTTC.